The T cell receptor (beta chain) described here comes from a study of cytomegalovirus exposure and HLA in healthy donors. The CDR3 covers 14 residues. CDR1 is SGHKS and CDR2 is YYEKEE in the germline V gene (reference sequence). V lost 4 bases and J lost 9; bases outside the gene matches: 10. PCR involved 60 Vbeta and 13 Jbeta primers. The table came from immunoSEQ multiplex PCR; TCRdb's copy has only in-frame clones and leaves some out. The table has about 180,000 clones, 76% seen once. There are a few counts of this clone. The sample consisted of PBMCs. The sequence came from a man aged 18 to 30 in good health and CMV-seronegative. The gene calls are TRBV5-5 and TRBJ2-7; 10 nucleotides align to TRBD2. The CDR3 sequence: CASSEASGRGGQYF. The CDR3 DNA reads TGTGCCAGCAGCGAAGCTAGCGGGAGAGGGGGGCAGTACTTC. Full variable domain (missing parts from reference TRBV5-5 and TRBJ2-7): DAGVTQSPTHLIKTRGQQVTLRCSPISGHKSVSWYQQVLGQGPQFIFQYYEKEERGRGNFPDRFSARQFPNYSSELNVNALLLGDSALYLCASSEASGRGGQYFGPGTRLTVT.